The clone carrying this T cell receptor (beta chain) has ten or more counts. Its antigen remains unknown. The CDR3 totals 14 residues. The junction had 6 bases not matched to a gene; V was cut back by 4 bases and J by 6 bases. The germline V gene encodes CDR1 KGHSH and CDR2 LQKENI. TCRdb passed the 5' RACE reads through MiXCR, listing each CDR3 protein once. The repertoire holds around 180,000 distinct CDR3 sequences, with 18% as singletons. The data originate from a study of T-cell memory formation after mild COVID-19. Study results and caveats: Cross-reactive memory apparently joined, as some responding clones appeared in pre-infection memory.

This clonotype was obtained from a man between 18 and 35 years old who had mild COVID-19 (a few samples of this study predate the infection). Cell type and time point are not known. Sequenced material: PBMCs or a T cell subset sorted from them (not recorded which). This chain links TRBV18 with TRBJ1-5; 7 bases map to TRBD1. The CDR3 nucleotides are TGTGCCAGCTCACAAGAACAGGGGAGTCAGCCCCAGCATTTT. It specifies CASSQEQGSQPQHF.